The 12 T cell receptor beta chains below come from one sample, sequenced in a study of shared T cell receptors in the human thymus. Sequencing used immunoSEQ multiplex PCR; TCRdb keeps in-frame clones, though not all of them. The sample contains about 710,000 clones, about 90% of which appear only once. This sample was also put to use in a study of human thymus T cells.

The sample consisted of thymocytes. Receptors were obtained from a boy in the first two years of life with a congenital heart defect.

The rearrangement uses TRBV6-1 and TRBJ2-4; D is perhaps TRBD2 (7 bases). V lost 0 bases, J lost 0 bases, and 15 bases lay in between. Germline V gives CDR1 MNHNS, CDR2 SASEGT. This CDR3 has 18 amino acids. The CDR3 bases are TGTGCCAGCAGTGAAGCGCGGGGGCAGGGTGAAGCCAAAAACATTCAGTACTTC. Its protein is CASSEARGQGEAKNIQYF.

This clone appeared a single time. The chain recombines TRBV10-3 with TRBJ2-2, with 9 bases fitting TRBD2. This CDR3 contains 14 residues. The germline V gene has CDR1 ENHRY and CDR2 SYGVKD. V was clipped by 5 bases and J by 5 bases; unmatched bases: 3. CDR3 protein: CAISPTSGTGELFF. For the CDR3, the DNA is TGTGCCATCAGTCCGACTAGCGGTACCGGGGAGCTGTTTTTT.

CDR3 DNA sequence: TGTGCCAGCAGCGGGGCAGCGGGAAGCGCAGATACGCAGTATTTT. Encoded protein: CASSGAAGSADTQYF. The chain recombines TRBV9 with TRBJ2-3, with TRBD2 identical over 7 bases. J gave up 4 bases and V 3 bases, and 8 bases lay outside the gene matches. The V gene's germline CDR1 is SGDLS and CDR2 YYNGEE. This CDR3 spans 15 amino acids.

The J gene is TRBJ2-3, the V gene TRBV6-6; the match to TRBD2 covers 7 bases. The CDR3 runs 13 residues. V lost 8 bases, J lost 2 bases, and 4 bases stayed unmatched. Germline V gives CDR1 MNHNY, CDR2 SVGAGI (reference sequence). CDR3 sequence (DNA): TGTGCCAGCGGGGGGGGAACCACAGATACGCAGTATTTT. This encodes CASGGGTTDTQYF.

This sequence joins TRBV6-1 and TRBJ2-7, with 10 bases aligning to TRBD1. The CDR3 spans 16 residues. V lost 2 bases and J lost 6; bases outside the gene matches: 10. Germline V lookup: CDR1 MNHNS, CDR2 SASEGT. CDR3 sequence reads: CASSETLGQGRSEQYF. The CDR3 DNA reads TGTGCCAGCAGTGAAACCCTGGGACAGGGGAGATCCGAGCAGTACTTC.

This clone was seen once. The genes are TRBV4-3 and TRBJ2-1, with D hard to call. Trimming took off 1 base at V and 0 bases at J, with 10 bases between the two ends. The germline gives CDR1 LGHNA, CDR2 YSLEER. The CDR3 runs 16 residues. The CDR3 loop is CASSQGQASSYNEQFF. DNA for the CDR3: TGCGCCAGCAGCCAAGGTCAGGCGAGCTCCTACAATGAGCAGTTCTTC.

The genes are TRBV7-2 and TRBJ2-1; 8 bases map to TRBD1. Germline V lookup: CDR1 SGHTA, CDR2 FQGNSA. The ends lost 4 bases at V and 7 bases at J; junction bases unmatched: 9. The CDR3 consists of 15 residues. For the CDR3, the DNA is TGTGCCAGCAGCTCGGACAGGGAAGAACCGAATGAGCAGTTCTTC. It codes for CASSSDREEPNEQFF.

The V and J genes are TRBV5-1 and TRBJ2-7; the D gene is possibly TRBD2 (6 bases). There are 15 residues in the CDR3. Looked up from germline, CDR1 is SGHRS and CDR2 is YFSETQ. Trimming removed 4 bases at V and 5 bases at J, with 19 bases between. The CDR3 DNA reads TGCGCCAGCAGCCCCCGCGGGGTATATGTTGACGAGCAGTACTTC. Its translation is CASSPRGVYVDEQYF.

The rearrangement uses TRBV10-2 and TRBJ2-1, with 12 bases identical to TRBD2. The germline CDR1 and CDR2 sequences are WSHSY and SAAADI. V gave up 0 bases and J gave up 8 bases; unmatched junction bases: 8. The CDR3 extends over 17 amino acids. CDR3 DNA sequence: TGCGCCAGCAGTGAGTCAGCCCTAGCGGGGGGGGTCCATGAGCAGTTCTTC. Protein: CASSESALAGGVHEQFF.

The rearrangement uses TRBV5-1 and TRBJ2-5, with D possibly matching TRBD1 (6 bases). With the DNA end fitting TRBJ2-7 better, the J assignment may be wrong. The CDR3 has 15 residues. Germline V CDR1 and CDR2: SGHRS, YFSETQ. The CDR3 DNA follows: TGCGCCAGCAGCTTGGTTTGGGGGCAGGGGCACGAGCAGTACTTC. This encodes CASSLVWGQGHEQYF.

The chain has TRBV4-3 and TRBJ2-2; 8 bases are shared with TRBD1. Trimming at V came to 1 base and at J to 2 bases, leaving 3 bases not matched to a gene. Germline CDR1 LGHNA, CDR2 YSLEER. This CDR3 region has 16 residues. The CDR3 here is CASSQADRENTGELFF. The CDR3, as DNA: TGCGCCAGCAGCCAAGCGGACAGGGAAAACACCGGGGAGCTGTTTTTT.

The genes are TRBV5-1 and TRBJ2-7, with TRBD1 matching over 8 bases. In germline, CDR1 is SGHRS, CDR2 YFSETQ. This CDR3 region has 14 residues. J lost 5 bases, V lost 2 bases, and 6 bases had no gene match. The CDR3: CASSLVGQGHEQYF. The CDR3 DNA is TGCGCCAGCAGCTTAGTAGGACAGGGCCACGAGCAGTACTTC.